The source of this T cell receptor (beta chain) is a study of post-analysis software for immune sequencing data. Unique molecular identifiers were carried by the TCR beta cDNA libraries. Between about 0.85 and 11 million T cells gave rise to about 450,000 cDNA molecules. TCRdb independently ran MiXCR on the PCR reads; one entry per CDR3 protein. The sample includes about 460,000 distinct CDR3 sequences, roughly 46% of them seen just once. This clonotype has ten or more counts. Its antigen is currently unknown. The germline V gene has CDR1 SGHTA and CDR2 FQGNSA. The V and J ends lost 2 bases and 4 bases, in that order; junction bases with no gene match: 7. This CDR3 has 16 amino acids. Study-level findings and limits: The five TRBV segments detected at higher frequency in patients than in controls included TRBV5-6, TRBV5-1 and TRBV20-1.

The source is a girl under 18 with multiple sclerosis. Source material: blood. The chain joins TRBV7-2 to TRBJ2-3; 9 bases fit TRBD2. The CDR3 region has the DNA TGTGCCAGCAGCTTAAATGGCGGGAGGGCGGCAGATACGCAGTATTTT. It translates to CASSLNGGRAADTQYF.